Listed here are 15 T cell receptor beta chains from one sample, sequenced in a study of blood T cell repertoires in COVID-19. Sequencing used immunoSEQ multiplex PCR; TCRdb keeps in-frame clones, though not all of them. The table records roughly 130,000 clones, less than 90% of them present only once. The material sequenced was peripheral blood. These receptors all come from a woman aged 30 to 39 who had recovered from COVID-19.

This chain joins TRBV5-1 and TRBJ1-1; TRBD1 matches at 9 bases. The CDR3 loop spans 14 amino acids. Germline assignment: CDR1 SGHRS and CDR2 YFSETQ. Trimming at V came to 4 bases and at J to 5 bases, leaving 6 bases not matched to a gene. For the CDR3, the DNA is TGCGCCAGCAGCCCGGGACAGGGCAATACTGAAGCTTTCTTT. Translated, it gives CASSPGQGNTEAFF.

J is TRBJ1-2 and V is TRBV12-3 or TRBV12-4, with 9 bases aligning to TRBD1. The CDR3 contains 13 residues. Unmatched junction bases numbered 8, after V lost 7 bases and J lost 8 bases. In DNA, the CDR3 is TGTGCCAGCAACTTCTACAGGGGGCGGGGCTACACCTTC. Amino acids: CASNFYRGRGYTF.

The CDR3 DNA follows: TGCAGCGTTGAGGGCGGGAGGGCAGGAGATACGCAGTATTTT. Translating it yields CSVEGGRAGDTQYF. The chain joins TRBV29-1 to TRBJ2-3; 9 bases agree with TRBD2. Germline CDR1 is SQVTM and CDR2 is ANQGSEA. The CDR3 extends over 14 amino acids. V lost 3 bases and J lost 5; bases outside the gene matches: 6.

The CDR3 DNA follows: TGCAGTGCTAGTCTTGGCGGAGCCTACGAGCAGTACTTC. Translating gives CSASLGGAYEQYF. This rearrangement joins TRBV20-1 to TRBJ2-7; no definite D call. CDR1 is DFQATT and CDR2 is SNEGSKA in the germline V gene (reference sequence). The V gene lost 3 bases and the J gene lost 2 bases, with 11 bases spanning the gap. The CDR3 runs to 13 residues.

This chain connects TRBV5-6 to TRBJ1-6; the D is unclear. With 5 bases removed from V and 8 bases from J, the gap between germline ends came to 17 bases. Germline CDR1 reads SGHDT; CDR2 reads YYEEEE. The CDR3 totals 15 residues. The CDR3 sequence: CASSLGRRLDSPLHF. CDR3 nucleotides: TGTGCCAGCAGTCTGGGCCGACGGTTGGATTCACCCCTCCACTTT.

This chain uses TRBV11-1 with TRBJ1-2, with 7 positions matching TRBD1. This CDR3 contains 15 residues. V lost 1 base to trimming and J lost 4 bases; unmatched junction nucleotides: 6. Germline CDR1 reads SGHAT; CDR2 reads FQDESV (reference sequence). The CDR3 sequence is CASSLGPDRFYGYTF. The CDR3 bases are TGTGCCAGCAGCTTAGGCCCGGACAGGTTCTATGGCTACACCTTC.

This clone was detected a few times. The chain is built from TRBV6-1 and TRBJ1-1, with 8 bases that match TRBD1. CDR1 is MNHNS and CDR2 is SASEGT in the germline V gene. V lost 3 bases and J lost 4; bases outside the gene matches: 4. The length of the CDR3 is 14 residues. The CDR3 DNA reads TGTGCCAGCAGTGAGGACAGGGTGGTCACTGAAGCTTTCTTT. It translates to CASSEDRVVTEAFF.

The V and J genes are TRBV6-1 and TRBJ1-6, with a weak D call TRBD1 (6 bases). The CDR3 totals 17 residues. Deletions cut 2 bases from V and 3 bases from J, with 14 bases between. Germline CDR1 is MNHNS and CDR2 is SASEGT. DNA of the CDR3: TGTGCCAGCAGTGAATTGTCGCGGACAGACTATAATTCACCCCTCCACTTT. Translating gives CASSELSRTDYNSPLHF.

The J gene is TRBJ2-4, the V gene TRBV5-1, with TRBD1 as a possible D gene (6 bases). There are 15 residues in the CDR3. V lost 2 bases and J 2 bases, leaving 11 bases between the germline ends. Germline CDR1 reads SGHRS; CDR2 reads YFSETQ. As DNA, the CDR3 is TGCGCCAGCAGCTTACTGGGGGCATCCAAAAACATTCAGTACTTC. This sequence encodes CASSLLGASKNIQYF.

This chain connects TRBV2 to TRBJ1-5, with D hard to call. The length of the CDR3 is 16 residues. The germline V gene encodes CDR1 SNHLY and CDR2 FYNNEI. V was trimmed by 3 bases and J by 3 bases, leaving 15 bases between them. CDR3: CASSDRGNSANQPQHF. CDR3 bases: TGTGCCAGCAGTGACAGAGGGAATTCAGCCAATCAGCCCCAGCATTTT.

This chain uses TRBV15 with TRBJ2-3, with TRBD1 matching 8 bases. The V gene end was trimmed by 2 bases and the J gene end by 0 bases; junction bases not matched to a gene: 7. The CDR3 totals 17 residues. Germline CDR1 reads LNHNV; CDR2 reads YYDKDF (reference sequence). The CDR3 spells CATSRSYRGASTDTQYF. CDR3 bases: TGTGCCACCAGCAGATCCTACAGGGGGGCTAGCACAGATACGCAGTATTTT.

This clone was recorded once. V is TRBV7-3 and J is TRBJ2-1; tentative D call: TRBD2 (6 bases). CDR1 and CDR2 (germline): SGHTA, FQGTGA. Trimming left V 2 bases short and J 6 bases short, with 14 bases between. This CDR3 is built from 15 residues. The CDR3 is CASSLGGGKGNEQFF. CDR3 nucleotide sequence: TGTGCCAGCAGCTTAGGAGGCGGGAAGGGCAATGAGCAGTTCTTC.

The chain carries TRBV30 and TRBJ2-1; the match to TRBD2 covers 7 bases. Germline V gene lookup returns CDR1 GTSNPN and CDR2 SVGIG (reference sequence). After removal of 4 bases from V and 1 base from J, the junction contained 10 bases not matched to a gene. This CDR3 is built from 16 residues. CDR3 loop: CAWNFLGGSSYNEQFF. CDR3 sequence (DNA): TGTGCCTGGAATTTCCTCGGGGGGTCGTCCTACAATGAGCAGTTCTTC.

This chain links TRBV7-6 with TRBJ2-1; a weak D match, TRBD2 (6 bases). The ends were cut back, 1 base at V and 8 bases at J, with 15 bases in the middle. Germline V lookup: CDR1 SGHVS, CDR2 FNYEAQ. The CDR3 length is 15 residues. CDR3 bases: TGTGCCAGCAGCTTAGATGGGGGGATCAGCGATGAGCAGTTCTTC. It encodes CASSLDGGISDEQFF. Combining the CDR3 with reference TRBV7-6 and TRBJ2-1 gives the whole variable domain GAGVSQSPRYKVTKRGQDVALRCDPISGHVSLYWYRQALGQGPEFLTYFNYEAQQDKSGLPNDRFSAERPEGSISTLTIQRTEQRDSAMYRCASSLDGGISDEQFFGPGTRLTVL.

The V call is TRBV7-2, the J call TRBJ2-1, with D maybe TRBD2 (6 bases). CDR3 size: 13 residues. Germline CDR1 SGHTA, CDR2 FQGNSA. Between the trimmed V and J ends, which lost 2 bases and 10 bases, there was a span of 12 bases. CDR3 sequence (DNA): TGTGCCAGCAGCTTAAATGGAGGGAGGGAGCAGTTCTTC. It codes for CASSLNGGREQFF.